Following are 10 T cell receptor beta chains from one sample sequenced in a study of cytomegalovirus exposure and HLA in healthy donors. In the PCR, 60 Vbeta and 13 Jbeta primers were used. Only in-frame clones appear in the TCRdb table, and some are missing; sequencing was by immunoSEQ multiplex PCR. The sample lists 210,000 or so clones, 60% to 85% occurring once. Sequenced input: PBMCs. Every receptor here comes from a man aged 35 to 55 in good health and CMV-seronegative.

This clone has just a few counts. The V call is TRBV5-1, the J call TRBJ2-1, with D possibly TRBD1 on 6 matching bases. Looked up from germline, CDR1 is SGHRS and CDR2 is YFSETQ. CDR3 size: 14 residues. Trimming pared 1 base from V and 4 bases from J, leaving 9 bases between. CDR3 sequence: CASSLRGQYNEQFF. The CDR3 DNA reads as TGCGCCAGCAGCTTGCGGGGACAATACAATGAGCAGTTCTTC.

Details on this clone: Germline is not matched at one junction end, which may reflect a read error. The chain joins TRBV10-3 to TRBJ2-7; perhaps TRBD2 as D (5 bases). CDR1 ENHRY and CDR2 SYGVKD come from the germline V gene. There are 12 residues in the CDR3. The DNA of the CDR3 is TGTGCCACCAGTGAAACGGGGAACGAGCAGTACTTC. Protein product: CATSETGNEQYF.

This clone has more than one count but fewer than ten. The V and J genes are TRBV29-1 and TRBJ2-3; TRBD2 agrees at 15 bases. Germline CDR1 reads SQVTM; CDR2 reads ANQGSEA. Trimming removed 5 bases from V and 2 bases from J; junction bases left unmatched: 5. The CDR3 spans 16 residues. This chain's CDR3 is CSVFGTSGGNTDTQYF. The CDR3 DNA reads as TGCAGCGTTTTTGGGACTAGCGGGGGGAACACAGATACGCAGTATTTT.

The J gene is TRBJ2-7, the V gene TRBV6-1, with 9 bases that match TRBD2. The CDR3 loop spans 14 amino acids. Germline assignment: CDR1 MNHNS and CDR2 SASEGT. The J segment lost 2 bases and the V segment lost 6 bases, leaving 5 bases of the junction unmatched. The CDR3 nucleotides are TGTGCCAGCAGCCGACTAGCGGAAACCTACGAGCAGTACTTC. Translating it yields CASSRLAETYEQYF.

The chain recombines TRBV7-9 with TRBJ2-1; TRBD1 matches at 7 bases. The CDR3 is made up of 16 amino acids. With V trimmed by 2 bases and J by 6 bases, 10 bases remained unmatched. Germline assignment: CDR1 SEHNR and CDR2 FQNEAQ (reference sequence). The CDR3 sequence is CASSLLETGYGNEQFF. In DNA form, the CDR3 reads TGTGCCAGCAGCTTATTAGAGACAGGGTACGGCAATGAGCAGTTCTTC.

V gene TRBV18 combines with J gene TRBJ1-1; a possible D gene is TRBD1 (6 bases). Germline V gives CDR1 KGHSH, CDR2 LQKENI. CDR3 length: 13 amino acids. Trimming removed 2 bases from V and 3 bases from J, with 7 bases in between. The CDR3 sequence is CASSPNRDTEAFF. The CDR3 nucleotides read TGTGCCAGCTCACCAAACAGGGACACTGAAGCTTTCTTT.

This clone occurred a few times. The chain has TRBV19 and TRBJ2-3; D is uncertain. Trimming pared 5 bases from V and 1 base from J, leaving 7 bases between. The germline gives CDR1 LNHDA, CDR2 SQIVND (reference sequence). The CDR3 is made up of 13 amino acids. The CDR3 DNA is TGTGCCAGTAGTCAGACTGGCACAGATACGCAGTATTTT. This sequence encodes CASSQTGTDTQYF.

The CDR3 is CATRGGGAPYEQYF. The CDR3, as DNA: TGTGCCACCCGGGGTGGGGGGGCCCCCTACGAGCAGTACTTC. The chain links TRBV15 to TRBJ2-7; perhaps TRBD2 as D (7 bases). The CDR3 is made up of 14 amino acids. Germline V lookup: CDR1 LNHNV, CDR2 YYDKDF (reference sequence). The V end was cut by 8 bases, the J end by 2 bases, with 16 bases between.

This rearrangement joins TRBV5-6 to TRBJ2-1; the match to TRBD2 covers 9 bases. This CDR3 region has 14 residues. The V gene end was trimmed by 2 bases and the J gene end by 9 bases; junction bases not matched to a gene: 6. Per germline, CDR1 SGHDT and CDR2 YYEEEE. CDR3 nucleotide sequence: TGTGCCAGCAGCTTTAGCGGGGGTTACGGTGAGCAGTTCTTC. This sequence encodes CASSFSGGYGEQFF.

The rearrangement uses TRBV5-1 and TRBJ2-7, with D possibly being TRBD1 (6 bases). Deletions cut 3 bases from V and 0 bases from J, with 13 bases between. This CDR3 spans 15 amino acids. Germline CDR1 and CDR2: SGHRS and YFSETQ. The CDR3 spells CASSYREGYSYEQYF. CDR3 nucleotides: TGCGCCAGCAGCTACAGGGAAGGGTACTCCTACGAGCAGTACTTC.